Presented here are 8 T cell receptor beta chains from one specimen sequenced in a study of shared clonotypes between healthy human individuals. Naive CD8 cells comprised CD45RO-negative, CCR7-positively selected cells, excluding terminally differentiated effector memory CD45RA+ cells. Method: immunoSEQ multiplex PCR; TCRdb's copy keeps in-frame clones and lacks some. The table lists about 2.2 million clones, roughly 93% of them singletons. Sequenced input: naive CD8+ T cells from PBMCs. Receptors originate from a man aged 18 to 30 in good health. Some clones in this sample may be carry-over from other donors' samples.

Details on this clone: Different DNA sequences within this sample yield the same CDR3. The chain employs TRBV9 and TRBJ2-1, with a tentative D call TRBD2 (6 bases). Germline values: CDR1 SGDLS, CDR2 YYNGEE. The CDR3 covers 13 residues. The V and J ends lost 2 bases and 8 bases respectively, with 11 bases between them. DNA for the CDR3: TGTGCCAGCAGCGTCGGAGGGTTCGATGAGCAGTTCTTC. It yields the protein CASSVGGFDEQFF.

The chain carries TRBV7-9 and TRBJ2-7; unclear D gene. There are 13 residues in the CDR3. Trimming pared 7 bases from V and 1 base from J, leaving 11 bases between. In germline, CDR1 is SEHNR, CDR2 FQNEAQ (reference sequence). The CDR3 loop reads CASTPGLSYEQYF. The CDR3 bases are TGTGCCAGCACCCCGGGCCTATCCTACGAGCAGTACTTC.

This rearrangement joins TRBV27 to TRBJ2-3; D is possibly TRBD1 or TRBD2 (5 bases each). The germline gives CDR1 MNHEY, CDR2 SMNVEV (reference sequence). The CDR3 covers 15 residues. V was trimmed by 7 bases and J by 0 bases, leaving 14 bases between them. This CDR3 is CASTPRDGSTDTQYF. In DNA form, the CDR3 reads TGTGCCAGCACTCCTCGGGACGGAAGCACAGATACGCAGTATTTT.

This sequence joins TRBV10-3 and TRBJ1-1, with 9 bases aligning to TRBD1. V shed 7 bases and J 5 bases; nucleotides not matched to a gene: 11. The length of the CDR3 is 15 residues. Germline V gene sequence: CDR1 ENHRY, CDR2 SYGVKD. CDR3 amino acids: CAITGGTGMDTEAFF. Written as DNA, the CDR3 is TGTGCCATCACGGGAGGGACAGGGATGGATACTGAAGCTTTCTTT.

This rearrangement joins TRBV28 to TRBJ2-7, with D unresolved. CDR3 length: 15 amino acids. In germline, CDR1 is MDHEN, CDR2 SYDVKM. V lost 1 base and J 5 bases, leaving 15 bases between the germline ends. This chain's CDR3 is CASSLYPGQADEQYF. The CDR3, as DNA: TGTGCCAGCAGTTTATATCCCGGTCAGGCAGACGAGCAGTACTTC.

This clone was recorded once. This sequence joins TRBV7-3 and TRBJ1-1, with TRBD1 matching 9 bases. CDR3 length equals 13 residues. Germline V gene sequence: CDR1 SGHTA, CDR2 FQGTGA. Germline trimming cut 4 bases from V and 4 bases from J; bases unmatched to any gene: 1. The DNA of the CDR3 is TGTGCCAGCAGCTCGGACAGGGGCACTGAAGCTTTCTTT. The encoded protein is CASSSDRGTEAFF.

The genes are TRBV11-2 and TRBJ1-2, with TRBD1 matching 8 bases. This CDR3 is 13 amino acids long. V lost 4 bases to trimming and J lost 8 bases; unmatched junction nucleotides: 6. CDR1 SGHAT and CDR2 FQNNGV come from the germline V gene. The CDR3 region has the DNA TGTGCCAGCAGCTCTGATCGACAGGGGGGCTACACCTTC. Amino acid sequence: CASSSDRQGGYTF. Variable domain in full (rest from reference TRBV11-2 and TRBJ1-2): EAGVAQSPRYKIIEKRQSVAFWCNPISGHATLYWYQQILGQGPKLLIQFQNNGVVDDSQLPKDRFSAERLKGVDSTLKIQPAKLEDSAVYLCASSSDRQGGYTFGSGTRLTVV.

As regards this clone: Other DNA variants within this sample encode the same CDR3. The gene calls are TRBV20-1 and TRBJ2-1; the D gene is possibly TRBD2 (6 bases). Germline V gene lookup returns CDR1 DFQATT and CDR2 SNEGSKA (reference sequence). Deletions cut 4 bases from V and 9 bases from J, with 7 bases between. CDR3 length equals 10 residues. DNA for the CDR3: TGCAGTGCTACCGGGGGTGAGCAGTTCTTC. It specifies CSATGGEQFF.